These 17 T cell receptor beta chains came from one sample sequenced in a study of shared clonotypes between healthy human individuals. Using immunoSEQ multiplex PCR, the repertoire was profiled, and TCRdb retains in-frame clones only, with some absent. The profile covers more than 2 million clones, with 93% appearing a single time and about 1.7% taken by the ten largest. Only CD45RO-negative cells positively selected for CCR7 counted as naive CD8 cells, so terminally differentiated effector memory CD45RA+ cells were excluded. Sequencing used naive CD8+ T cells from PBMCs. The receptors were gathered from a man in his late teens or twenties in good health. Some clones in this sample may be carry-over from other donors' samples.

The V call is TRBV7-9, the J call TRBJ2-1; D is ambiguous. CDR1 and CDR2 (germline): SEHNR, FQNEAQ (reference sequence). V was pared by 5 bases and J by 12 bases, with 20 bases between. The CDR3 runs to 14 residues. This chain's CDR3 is CASSPPGSYGWQFF. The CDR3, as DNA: TGTGCCAGCAGCCCCCCCGGCAGCTACGGGTGGCAGTTCTTC.

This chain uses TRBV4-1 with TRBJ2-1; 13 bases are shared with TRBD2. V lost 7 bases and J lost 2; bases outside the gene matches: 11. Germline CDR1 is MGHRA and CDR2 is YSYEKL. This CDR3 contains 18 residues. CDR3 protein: CASNKLAGGPRPYNEQFF. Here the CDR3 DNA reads TGCGCCAGCAACAAACTAGCGGGAGGGCCCAGGCCCTACAATGAGCAGTTCTTC.

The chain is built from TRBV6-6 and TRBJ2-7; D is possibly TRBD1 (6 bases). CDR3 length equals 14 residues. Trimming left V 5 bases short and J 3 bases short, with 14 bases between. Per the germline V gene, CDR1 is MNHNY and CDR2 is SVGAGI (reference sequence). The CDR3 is CASSAYGQIYEQYF. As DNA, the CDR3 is TGTGCCAGCAGTGCTTACGGACAGATCTACGAGCAGTACTTC.

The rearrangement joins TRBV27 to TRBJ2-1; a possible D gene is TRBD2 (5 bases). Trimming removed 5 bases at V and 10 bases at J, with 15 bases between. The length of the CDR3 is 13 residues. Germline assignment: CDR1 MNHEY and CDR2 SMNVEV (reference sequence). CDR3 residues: CASSPRTPHEQFF. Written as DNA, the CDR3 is TGTGCCAGCAGTCCCCGGACTCCGCACGAGCAGTTCTTC.

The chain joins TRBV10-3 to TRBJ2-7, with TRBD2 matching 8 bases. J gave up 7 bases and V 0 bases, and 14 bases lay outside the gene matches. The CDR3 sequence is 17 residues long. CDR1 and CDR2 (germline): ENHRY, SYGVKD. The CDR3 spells CAISESGSGSPEGEQYF. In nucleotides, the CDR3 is TGTGCCATCAGTGAGTCAGGCAGCGGGAGTCCTGAGGGGGAGCAGTACTTC.

The CDR3 region has the DNA TGTGCCAGTGATAAGGGGCTAGCGGGAACTCAGTTCTTC. It codes for CASDKGLAGTQFF. The chain uses TRBV28 and TRBJ2-1; TRBD2 matches 9 bases. Germline loops: CDR1 MDHEN, CDR2 SYDVKM. The CDR3 is made up of 13 amino acids. J lost 13 bases, V lost 9 bases, and 13 bases had no gene match.

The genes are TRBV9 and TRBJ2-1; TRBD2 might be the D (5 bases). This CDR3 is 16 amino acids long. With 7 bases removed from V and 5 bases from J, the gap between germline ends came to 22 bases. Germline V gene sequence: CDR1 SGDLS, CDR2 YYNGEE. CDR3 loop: CASVPGSTVVHNEQFF. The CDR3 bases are TGTGCCAGCGTCCCGGGGTCCACCGTCGTGCACAATGAGCAGTTCTTC.

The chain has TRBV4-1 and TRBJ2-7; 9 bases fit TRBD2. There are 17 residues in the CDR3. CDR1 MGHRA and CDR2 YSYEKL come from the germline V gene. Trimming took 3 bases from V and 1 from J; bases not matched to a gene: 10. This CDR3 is CASSQREGTGVSYEQYF. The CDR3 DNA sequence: TGCGCCAGCAGCCAGCGGGAGGGAACCGGGGTGTCCTACGAGCAGTACTTC.

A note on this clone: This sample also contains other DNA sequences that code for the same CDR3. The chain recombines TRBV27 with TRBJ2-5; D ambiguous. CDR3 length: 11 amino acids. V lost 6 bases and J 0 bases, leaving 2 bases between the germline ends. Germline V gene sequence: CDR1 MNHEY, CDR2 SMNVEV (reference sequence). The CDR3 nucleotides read TGTGCCAGCAGCTACCAAGAGACCCAGTACTTC. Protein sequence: CASSYQETQYF.

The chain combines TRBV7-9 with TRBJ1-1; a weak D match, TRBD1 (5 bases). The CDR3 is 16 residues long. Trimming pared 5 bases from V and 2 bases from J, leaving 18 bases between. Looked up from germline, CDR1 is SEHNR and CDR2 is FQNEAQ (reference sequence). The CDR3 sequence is CASSPLGGDGNTEAFF. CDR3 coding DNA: TGTGCCAGCAGCCCCCTCGGGGGGGATGGAAACACTGAAGCTTTCTTT.

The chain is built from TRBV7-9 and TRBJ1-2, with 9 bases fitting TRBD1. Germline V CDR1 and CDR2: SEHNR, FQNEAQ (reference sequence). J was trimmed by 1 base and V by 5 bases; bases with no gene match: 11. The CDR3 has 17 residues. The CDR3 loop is CASSPRTGVHHNYGYTF. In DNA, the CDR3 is TGTGCCAGCAGCCCGAGGACAGGGGTCCACCATAACTATGGCTACACCTTC.

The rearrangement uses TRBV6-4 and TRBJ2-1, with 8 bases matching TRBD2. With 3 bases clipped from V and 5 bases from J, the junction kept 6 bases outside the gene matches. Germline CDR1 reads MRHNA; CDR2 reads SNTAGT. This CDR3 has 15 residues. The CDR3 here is CASSEVSGSNNEQFF. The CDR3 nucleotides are TGTGCCAGCAGTGAGGTCAGCGGGAGTAACAATGAGCAGTTCTTC.

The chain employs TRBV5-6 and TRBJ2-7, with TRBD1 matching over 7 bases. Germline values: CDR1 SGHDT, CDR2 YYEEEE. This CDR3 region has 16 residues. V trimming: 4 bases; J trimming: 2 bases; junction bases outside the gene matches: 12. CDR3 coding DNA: TGTGCCAGCAGCCGGACGGCACAGGGGTTAACCTACGAGCAGTACTTC. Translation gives CASSRTAQGLTYEQYF.

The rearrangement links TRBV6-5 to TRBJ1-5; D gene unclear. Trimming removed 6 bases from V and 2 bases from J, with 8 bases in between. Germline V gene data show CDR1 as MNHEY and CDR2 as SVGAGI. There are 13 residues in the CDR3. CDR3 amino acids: CASSQARNQPQHF. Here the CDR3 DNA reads TGTGCCAGCAGCCAGGCCCGCAATCAGCCCCAGCATTTT.

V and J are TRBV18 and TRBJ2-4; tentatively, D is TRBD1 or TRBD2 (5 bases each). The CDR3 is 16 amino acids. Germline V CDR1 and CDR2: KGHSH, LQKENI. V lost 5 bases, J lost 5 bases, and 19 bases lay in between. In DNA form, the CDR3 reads TGTGCCAGCTCATCCCCTGGGGACGCAGTCGAAAACATTCAGTACTTC. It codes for CASSSPGDAVENIQYF.

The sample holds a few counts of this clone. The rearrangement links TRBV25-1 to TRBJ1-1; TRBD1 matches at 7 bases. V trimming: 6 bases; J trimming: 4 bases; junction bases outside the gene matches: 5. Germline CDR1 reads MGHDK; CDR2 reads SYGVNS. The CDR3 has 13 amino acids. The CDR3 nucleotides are TGTGCCAGCAGGAACAACAGGGGCACTGAAGCTTTCTTT. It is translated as CASRNNRGTEAFF.

The CDR3 loop is CASSLWTSGSGYEQYF. The CDR3 DNA follows: TGTGCCAGCAGTTTATGGACTAGCGGGAGTGGGTACGAGCAGTACTTC. This chain joins TRBV28 and TRBJ2-7, with 12 nucleotides matching TRBD2. V shed 0 bases and J 4 bases; nucleotides not matched to a gene: 4. This CDR3 comprises 16 residues. Germline CDR1 MDHEN, CDR2 SYDVKM.